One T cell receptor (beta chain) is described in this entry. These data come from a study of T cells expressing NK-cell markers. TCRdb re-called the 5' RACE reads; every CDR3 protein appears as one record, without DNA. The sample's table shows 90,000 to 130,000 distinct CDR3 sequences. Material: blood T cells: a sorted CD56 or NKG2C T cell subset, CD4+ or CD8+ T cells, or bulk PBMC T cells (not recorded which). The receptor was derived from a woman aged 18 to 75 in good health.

The CDR3 loop is CASSLRGSGILDEQFF. This chain links TRBV12-3 or TRBV12-4 with TRBJ2-1; TCRdb gives TRBD1 as the D gene, but with no DNA this cannot be confirmed. This CDR3 has 16 amino acids.